This note documents a single TCR beta chain sequence. Clones were read by immunoSEQ multiplex PCR, and TCRdb kept only the in-frame ones, dropping some. This sample has approximately 120,000 clones, with almost 85% found just once. These data are taken from a study of blood T cell repertoires in COVID-19. In the study overall: From T cells, B-cell-depleted T cells, or PBMCs came the material, which was cDNA or gDNA.

What was sequenced was peripheral blood. The clonotype originates from a human donor in a cohort sampled during active COVID-19.

Here the CDR3 DNA reads TGTGCCAGCAGCTTAGGAGGCACAGATACGCAGTATTTT. This encodes CASSLGGTDTQYF. V usage is TRBV11-2 and J usage is TRBJ2-3; D unresolved. Trimming shortened V by 1 base and J by 1 base, and 3 bases separated the two germline ends. This CDR3 has 13 amino acids. Germline values: CDR1 SGHAT, CDR2 FQNNGV. Using reference TRBV11-2 and TRBJ2-3 for the parts outside the CDR3, the full variable domain is EAGVAQSPRYKIIEKRQSVAFWCNPISGHATLYWYQQILGQGPKLLIQFQNNGVVDDSQLPKDRFSAERLKGVDSTLKIQPAKLEDSAVYLCASSLGGTDTQYFGPGTRLTVL.